This T cell receptor (beta chain) was profiled in a study of identical twins. CDR3 length equals 14 residues. V was cut by 3 bases and J by 5 bases, with 13 bases left in between. The V gene's germline CDR1 is LGHDT and CDR2 YNNKEL (reference sequence). MiXCR, applied by TCRdb to the 5' RACE reads, yields one record per CDR3 protein. The sample lists just over 450,000 distinct CDR3 sequences, 12% to 15% occurring once. Every sampled donor was Caucasian and healthy. Findings of the study overall: Twins' excess sharing was less marked for out-of-frame beta sequences. Rather than following the same donors, the conclusions depended on cross-sectional statistical analysis.

Details on this clonotype: Its antigen is as yet unknown.

Another study also made use of these data, one on yellow fever vaccine responses in identical twins.

The clonotype comes from a woman aged 18-30 years in good health. Sequencing was done on a sample of CD4+ T cells sorted from blood. The genes are TRBV3-1 and TRBJ2-5; tentative D call: TRBD2 (5 bases). The CDR3 region is CASSQLPLGETQYF. The CDR3 DNA sequence: TGTGCCAGCAGCCAGCTACCACTAGGGGAGACCCAGTACTTC.